The clone carrying this T cell receptor (beta chain) was seen only once. Its cognate antigen is unknown. The record originates from a study of T cell responses to AZD1222 COVID-19 vaccine. Method: immunoSEQ multiplex PCR; TCRdb's copy keeps in-frame clones and lacks some. The data contain under 150,000 clones, 80% to 95% of them singletons. Regarding the study as a whole: The reported proportion of spike-specific TCRs targeting unmutated variant regions was nearly half. Vaccine-associated CD4 TCRs spanned spike, dominant at 160-218 and 743-854.

The germline gives CDR1 MNHEY, CDR2 SVGEGT. The length of the CDR3 is 15 residues. Trimming stripped 5 bases from V and 2 bases from J, with 15 bases between. This TCR was recovered from an adult who received the AZD1222 COVID-19 vaccine. The sample in question was peripheral blood, obtained 28 days after the second AZD1222 dose. The chain employs TRBV6-2 or TRBV6-3 and TRBJ2-5; possibly TRBD2 for D (5 bases). CDR3 DNA: TGTGCCAGCAGTGCCCGAGCTAGCTTACAAGAGACCCAGTACTTC. Translated, it gives CASSARASLQETQYF.